The 27 T cell receptor beta chains below were found in one sample sequenced in a study of shared clonotypes between healthy human individuals. The table came from immunoSEQ multiplex PCR; TCRdb's copy has only in-frame clones and leaves some out. The table has over a million clones, around 76% seen once. What was sequenced was memory CD4+ T cells sorted from blood. This sample's subset: CD45RA-negative fraction. These TCRs come from a man between 18 and 29 years old in good health.

About this clone: Other DNA sequences in this sample translate to the same CDR3. This chain links TRBV6-5 with TRBJ2-3, with D possibly TRBD2 on 6 matching bases. Germline-derived CDR1 and CDR2 are MNHEY and SVGAGI. The ends were cut back, 8 bases at V and 3 bases at J, with 6 bases in the middle. The CDR3 covers 11 residues. CDR3 sequence reads: CASRGTDTQYF. The CDR3 nucleotides read TGTGCCAGCCGGGGGACAGATACGCAGTATTTT.

The V and J genes are TRBV29-1 and TRBJ2-2; D gene uncertain. The CDR3 runs to 12 residues. V lost 3 bases to trimming and J lost 5 bases, with 7 bases between them. Germline lookup yields CDR1 SQVTM and CDR2 ANQGSEA. The CDR3: CSVDGETGELFF. In DNA form, the CDR3 reads TGCAGCGTTGACGGCGAGACCGGGGAGCTGTTTTTT.

The rearrangement uses TRBV2 and TRBJ2-6, with 7 bases matching TRBD1. Germline values: CDR1 SNHLY, CDR2 FYNNEI. V trimming: 2 bases; J trimming: 3 bases; junction bases outside the gene matches: 10. CDR3 length: 18 residues. The CDR3 DNA is TGTGCCAGCAGTGAAAGGGCAGGGGGACGATTTGGGGCCAACGTCCTGACTTTC. It specifies CASSERAGGRFGANVLTF.

The chain joins TRBV19 to TRBJ2-7, with TRBD1 matching over 12 bases. V was pared by 3 bases and J by 6 bases, with 9 bases of the junction left unmatched. The germline V gene encodes CDR1 LNHDA and CDR2 SQIVND (reference sequence). The CDR3 is made up of 16 amino acids. The CDR3 nucleotides are TGTGCCAGTAGTATTAATTTTGGGACAGGGGGCCGCGAGCAGTACTTC. It is translated as CASSINFGTGGREQYF.

The rearrangement joins TRBV10-3 to TRBJ1-2; 12 bases align to TRBD1. The V and J ends lost 4 bases and 6 bases, in that order; junction bases with no gene match: 3. This CDR3 comprises 14 residues. CDR1 ENHRY and CDR2 SYGVKD come from the germline V gene. The DNA of the CDR3 is TGTGCCATCAGTGGGGGACAGGGGGCGGATGGCTACACCTTC. Amino acid sequence: CAISGGQGADGYTF.

A note on this clone: Within the sample, other DNA sequences also encode this same CDR3. The CDR3 loop reads CASSLVDYTDTQYF. The CDR3 nucleotides read TGCGCCAGCAGCTTGGTTGACTATACAGATACGCAGTATTTT. The chain is built from TRBV5-1 and TRBJ2-3, with a tentative D call TRBD2 (5 bases). The CDR3 spans 14 residues. V was pared by 0 bases and J by 3 bases, with 8 bases between. Germline-derived CDR1 and CDR2 are SGHRS and YFSETQ.

The chain employs TRBV4-1 and TRBJ1-3, with D possibly being TRBD1 (6 bases). V shed 1 base and J shed 4 bases, with 11 bases lying between them. Germline V gives CDR1 MGHRA, CDR2 YSYEKL. CDR3 length: 15 residues. CDR3 in DNA: TGCGCCAGCAGCCAAGGGGGGCAGTCGGGAAACACCATATATTTT. Its protein product is CASSQGGQSGNTIYF.

This chain uses TRBV2 with TRBJ2-3; 7 nucleotides align to TRBD1. V lost 1 base and J lost 2; bases outside the gene matches: 3. CDR3 length: 15 amino acids. Germline CDR1 reads SNHLY; CDR2 reads FYNNEI. CDR3 nucleotides: TGTGCCAGCAGTGAAGGGACAGGCATCACAGATACGCAGTATTTT. This codes for CASSEGTGITDTQYF. The variable domain in full, with the rest retrieved from reference TRBV2 and TRBJ2-3, is EPEVTQTPSHQVTQMGQEVILRCVPISNHLYFYWYRQILGQKVEFLVSFYNNEISEKSEIFDDQFSVERPDGSNFTLKIRSTKLEDSAMYFCASSEGTGITDTQYFGPGTRLTVL.

V gene TRBV19 combines with J gene TRBJ1-2, with 7 nucleotides matching TRBD1. J was trimmed by 4 bases and V by 5 bases; bases with no gene match: 4. Looked up from germline, CDR1 is LNHDA and CDR2 is SQIVND (reference sequence). The length of the CDR3 is 13 residues. CDR3 coding DNA: TGTGCCAGTAGTGACAGGGTCGGCTATGGCTACACCTTC. It encodes CASSDRVGYGYTF.

For this clone: Other DNA variants within this sample encode the same CDR3. The V gene is TRBV11-2, the J gene TRBJ1-5; the D gene is possibly TRBD1 (5 bases). CDR3 length: 14 residues. Germline V gives CDR1 SGHAT, CDR2 FQNNGV. Trimming removed 0 bases at V and 7 bases at J, with 10 bases between. Here the CDR3 reads CASSLDGAGQPQHF. In DNA form, the CDR3 reads TGTGCCAGCAGCTTAGATGGGGCGGGCCAGCCCCAGCATTTT.

This clone was counted at least ten times. This sequence joins TRBV18 and TRBJ2-7; TRBD1 matches at 7 bases. CDR3 size: 14 residues. Germline CDR1 is KGHSH and CDR2 is LQKENI. V lost 2 bases to trimming and J lost 1 base; unmatched junction nucleotides: 2. For the CDR3, the DNA is TGTGCCAGCTCACCAGAACAGGGGTCCTACGAGCAGTACTTC. It encodes CASSPEQGSYEQYF. Full variable domain (rest looked up from reference TRBV18 and TRBJ2-7): NAGVMQNPRHLVRRRGQEARLRCSPMKGHSHVYWYRQLPEEGLKFMVYLQKENIIDESGMPKERFSAEFPKEGPSILRIQQVVRGDSAAYFCASSPEQGSYEQYFGPGTRLTVT.

The chain links TRBV10-3 to TRBJ2-7; D is possibly TRBD2 (5 bases). Deletions cut 6 bases from V and 3 bases from J, with 18 bases between. Germline V gene data show CDR1 as ENHRY and CDR2 as SYGVKD. This CDR3 is built from 15 residues. The CDR3: CAIRSQLGDGYEQYF. CDR3 DNA: TGTGCCATCAGGAGCCAGTTGGGAGACGGCTACGAGCAGTACTTC.

This clone was observed once. Within the sample, other DNA sequences also encode this same CDR3. V gene TRBV15 combines with J gene TRBJ2-3; D gene unclear. Trimming cost V 2 bases and J 3 bases, with 3 bases left between them. The germline CDR1 and CDR2 sequences are LNHNV and YYDKDF (reference sequence). The CDR3 totals 12 residues. CDR3 sequence reads: CATSRSTDTQYF. CDR3 bases: TGTGCCACCAGCAGATCAACAGATACGCAGTATTTT.

This chain joins TRBV27 and TRBJ2-2; 8 positions match TRBD2. The CDR3 is made up of 14 amino acids. The V gene's germline CDR1 is MNHEY and CDR2 SMNVEV (reference sequence). V lost 7 bases and J lost 5; bases outside the gene matches: 6. CDR3 bases: TGTGCCAGCAAGGGACTAGAGAGTACCGGGGAGCTGTTTTTT. Amino acids: CASKGLESTGELFF.

The chain combines TRBV7-9 with TRBJ1-1; D not certain. V lost 6 bases to trimming and J lost 2 bases, with 10 bases between them. This CDR3 is built from 13 residues. Germline V CDR1 and CDR2: SEHNR, FQNEAQ (reference sequence). The CDR3 sequence: CASRNGQNTEAFF. The DNA of the CDR3 is TGTGCCAGCAGAAACGGCCAAAACACTGAAGCTTTCTTT.

The rearrangement links TRBV6-6 to TRBJ1-5; possibly TRBD1 for D (5 bases). Trimming shortened V by 5 bases and J by 3 bases, and 14 bases separated the two germline ends. The CDR3 spans 15 residues. Germline loops: CDR1 MNHNY, CDR2 SVGAGI (reference sequence). The CDR3 loop reads CASSGSGGFNQPQHF. The CDR3 region has the DNA TGTGCCAGCAGTGGAAGCGGGGGGTTCAATCAGCCCCAGCATTTT.

The chain recombines TRBV7-9 with TRBJ2-4, with unresolved D. This CDR3 region has 17 residues. Germline-derived CDR1 and CDR2 are SEHNR and FQNEAQ (reference sequence). Deletions cut 1 base from V and 0 bases from J, with 13 bases between. CDR3 sequence (DNA): TGTGCCAGCAGCTTAGATCGCCACCCTCTAGCCAAAAACATTCAGTACTTC. Its protein product is CASSLDRHPLAKNIQYF.

This sequence joins TRBV7-2 and TRBJ2-1, with D perhaps assigned TRBD1 or TRBD2 (5 bases each). The CDR3 runs to 16 residues. CDR1 SGHTA and CDR2 FQGNSA come from the germline V gene. V was trimmed by 1 base and J by 0 bases, leaving 10 bases between them. CDR3 sequence reads: CASSLVLGDSYNEQFF. The CDR3 DNA reads TGTGCCAGCAGCTTAGTTCTGGGGGACTCCTACAATGAGCAGTTCTTC.

This sequence joins TRBV11-2 and TRBJ2-3; TRBD2 agrees at 7 bases. J gave up 6 bases and V 7 bases, and 10 bases lay outside the gene matches. The V gene's germline CDR1 is SGHAT and CDR2 FQNNGV. The CDR3 contains 14 residues. DNA for the CDR3: TGTGCCAGCACCCCTATCCTCGGGGGGGATACGCAGTATTTT. Its translation is CASTPILGGDTQYF.

This clone is a singleton in its sample. V is TRBV19 and J is TRBJ1-2, with TRBD1 as a possible D gene (5 bases). The CDR3 consists of 19 residues. In germline, CDR1 is LNHDA, CDR2 SQIVND (reference sequence). V shed 5 bases and J shed 0 bases, with 25 bases lying between them. The CDR3 sequence is CASSFTPSGTLLANYGYTF. The CDR3 DNA follows: TGTGCCAGTAGTTTTACCCCATCGGGGACCCTACTAGCTAACTATGGCTACACCTTC.

V gene TRBV5-4 combines with J gene TRBJ1-6, with D unclear. This CDR3 is 15 amino acids long. The V end was cut by 0 bases, the J end by 0 bases, with 4 bases between. Germline V gene lookup returns CDR1 SGHNT and CDR2 YYREEE (reference sequence). Here the CDR3 DNA reads TGTGCCAGCAGCTTGGGGGGCTCCTATAATTCACCCCTCCACTTT. Its protein product is CASSLGGSYNSPLHF.

This clone has a handful of counts. The chain has TRBV14 and TRBJ2-3; no firm D call. V dropped 0 bases and J dropped 6 bases, with 4 bases sitting between them. The length of the CDR3 is 12 residues. Germline V gene sequence: CDR1 SGHDN, CDR2 FVKESK. CDR3 residues: CASSQDLDTQYF. Written as DNA, the CDR3 is TGTGCCAGCAGCCAAGATCTGGATACGCAGTATTTT.

This clone was observed a few times. The chain employs TRBV5-6 and TRBJ1-6; TRBD1 matches at 10 bases. Germline CDR1 and CDR2: SGHDT and YYEEEE. CDR3 length: 16 residues. V shed 3 bases and J 6 bases; nucleotides not matched to a gene: 6. The CDR3 coding sequence is TGTGCCAGCAGCTACGGGGACAGGGGATCTAATTCACCCCTCCACTTT. Its translation is CASSYGDRGSNSPLHF.

This clone appeared a few times. The chain is built from TRBV19 and TRBJ2-6, with D possibly TRBD1 on 5 matching bases. CDR3 length equals 19 residues. V lost 7 bases, J lost 0 bases, and 22 bases lay in between. Germline V lookup: CDR1 LNHDA, CDR2 SQIVND (reference sequence). The CDR3 protein is CASTQLLNTGPSGANVLTF. CDR3 bases: TGTGCCAGTACCCAACTCCTCAACACAGGTCCCTCTGGGGCCAACGTCCTGACTTTC.

The J gene is TRBJ2-7, the V gene TRBV7-2, with D perhaps matching TRBD2 (6 bases). There are 13 residues in the CDR3. The germline V gene has CDR1 SGHTA and CDR2 FQGNSA. The V end was cut by 4 bases, the J end by 6 bases, with 13 bases between. In DNA, the CDR3 is TGTGCCAGCAGCTCGACTAGTTTACGCGAGCAGTACTTC. It encodes CASSSTSLREQYF.

This clone showed up just a few times. The chain carries TRBV2 and TRBJ1-1; tentative D call: TRBD1 (6 bases). The CDR3 has 11 residues. Trimming removed 9 bases from V and 6 bases from J, with 11 bases in between. Germline lookup yields CDR1 SNHLY and CDR2 FYNNEI. The CDR3 protein is CASKQGAEAFF. The CDR3 nucleotides are TGTGCCAGTAAACAGGGTGCTGAAGCTTTCTTT. The complete variable domain, with remaining parts taken from reference TRBV2 and TRBJ1-1, reads EPEVTQTPSHQVTQMGQEVILRCVPISNHLYFYWYRQILGQKVEFLVSFYNNEISEKSEIFDDQFSVERPDGSNFTLKIRSTKLEDSAMYFCASKQGAEAFFGQGTRLTVV.

This clone was picked up a small number of times. The rearrangement joins TRBV15 to TRBJ2-7; D not resolved. CDR1 and CDR2 (germline): LNHNV, YYDKDF (reference sequence). The CDR3 is 16 residues long. V shed 1 base and J shed 0 bases, with 13 bases lying between them. CDR3 nucleotide sequence: TGTGCCACCAGCAGAGGTGGCAGCCTAAGCTCCTACGAGCAGTACTTC. This encodes CATSRGGSLSSYEQYF. The variable domain in full, completed from reference TRBV15 and TRBJ2-7, reads DAMVIQNPRYQVTQFGKPVTLSCSQTLNHNVMYWYQQKSSQAPKLLFHYYDKDFNNEADTPDNFQSRRPNTSFCFLDIRSPGLGDTAMYLCATSRGGSLSSYEQYFGPGTRLTVT.